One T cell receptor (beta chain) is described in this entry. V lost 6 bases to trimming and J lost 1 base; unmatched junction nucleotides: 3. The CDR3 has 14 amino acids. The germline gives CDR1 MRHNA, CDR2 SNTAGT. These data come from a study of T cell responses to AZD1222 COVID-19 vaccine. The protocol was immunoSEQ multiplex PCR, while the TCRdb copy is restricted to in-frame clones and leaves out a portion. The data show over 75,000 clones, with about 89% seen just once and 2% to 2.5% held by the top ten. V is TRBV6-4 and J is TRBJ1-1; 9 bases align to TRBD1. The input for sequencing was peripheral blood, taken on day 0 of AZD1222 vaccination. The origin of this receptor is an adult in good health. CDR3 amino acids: CASRMGQGNTEAFF. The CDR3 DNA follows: TGTGCCAGCAGGATGGGACAGGGGAACACTGAAGCTTTCTTT.